The 14 T cell receptor beta chains in this list originate from one sample, sequenced in a study of blood T cell repertoires in COVID-19. Libraries were prepared by immunoSEQ multiplex PCR; TCRdb keeps only in-frame clonotypes and omits some of them. The sample holds about 250,000 clones, about 87% seen once. Material: PBMCs or T cells enriched from blood (not recorded which). The receptors were gathered from a woman in her 30s with acute COVID-19.

The chain has TRBV5-4 and TRBJ1-2; 7 bases map to TRBD1. The V and J ends lost 4 bases and 8 bases, in that order; junction bases with no gene match: 8. CDR3 size: 13 residues. In germline, CDR1 is SGHNT, CDR2 YYREEE (reference sequence). The CDR3 DNA is TGTGCCAGCAGCCCTGGCTCAGGGGGAGGCTACACCTTC. This gives the protein CASSPGSGGGYTF.

The rearrangement links TRBV5-1 to TRBJ2-7; perhaps TRBD2 as D (5 bases). CDR1 and CDR2 (germline): SGHRS, YFSETQ. The CDR3 spans 15 residues. V lost 4 bases to trimming and J lost 9 bases, with 23 bases between them. CDR3 loop: CASSPKVGEGSGQYF. The CDR3, as DNA: TGCGCCAGCAGCCCTAAGGTGGGAGAGGGATCAGGGCAGTACTTC.

The chain uses TRBV7-8 and TRBJ1-1; no reliable D call. Germline V lookup: CDR1 SGHVS, CDR2 FQNEAQ. Deletions cut 2 bases from V and 0 bases from J, with 7 bases between. CDR3 length: 14 residues. The CDR3 loop is CASSLQRLNTEAFF. CDR3 nucleotide sequence: TGTGCCAGCAGCTTACAACGGTTGAACACTGAAGCTTTCTTT.

The rearrangement links TRBV10-3 to TRBJ2-7, with a possible D match to TRBD1 (5 bases). The germline V gene encodes CDR1 ENHRY and CDR2 SYGVKD. V gave up 5 bases and J gave up 0 bases, with 14 bases separating them. There are 15 residues in the CDR3. The CDR3, as DNA: TGTGCCATCAGTTCCCAGGGCCAAAGCTCCTACGAGCAGTACTTC. Translation gives CAISSQGQSSYEQYF.

As concerns this clone: An end of the junction does not agree with germline; a read error may underlie this. In the same sample, other DNA sequences code for this CDR3. J is TRBJ1-4 and V is TRBV5-1, with 7 positions matching TRBD1. Germline-derived CDR1 and CDR2 are SGHRS and YFSETQ. There are 14 residues in the CDR3. The CDR3: CASSSGQVVEKLFF. CDR3 in DNA: TGCGCTAGCAGCAGCGGACAGGTTGTCGAAAAACTGTTTTTT.

The J gene is TRBJ2-7, the V gene TRBV27, with TRBD1 matching 8 bases. Germline CDR1 MNHEY, CDR2 SMNVEV (reference sequence). V lost 6 bases, J lost 7 bases, and 8 bases stayed unmatched. This CDR3 is 13 amino acids long. CDR3 DNA sequence: TGTGCCAGCAGAGGACAGGGATTGTGGGAGCAGTACTTC. This codes for CASRGQGLWEQYF.

The genes are TRBV20-1 and TRBJ1-3; D not resolved. Germline-derived CDR1 and CDR2 are DFQATT and SNEGSKA (reference sequence). Trimming pared 3 bases from V and 1 base from J, leaving 4 bases between. This CDR3 is 12 amino acids long. The CDR3 here is CSASRSGNTIYF. CDR3 bases: TGCAGTGCTAGTCGGTCTGGAAACACCATATATTTT.

J is TRBJ1-2 and V is TRBV7-6, with 7 nucleotides matching TRBD1. This CDR3 is 15 amino acids long. The V gene's germline CDR1 is SGHVS and CDR2 FNYEAQ. J lost 7 bases, V lost 4 bases, and 12 bases had no gene match. Written as DNA, the CDR3 is TGTGCCAGCAGCTCCCGACAGGGATTGACCTCTGGCTACACCTTC. It translates to CASSSRQGLTSGYTF. Looking up the rest from reference TRBV7-6 and TRBJ1-2 gives the full variable domain: GAGVSQSPRYKVTKRGQDVALRCDPISGHVSLYWYRQALGQGPEFLTYFNYEAQQDKSGLPNDRFSAERPEGSISTLTIQRTEQRDSAMYRCASSSRQGLTSGYTFGSGTRLTVV.

CDR3 protein: CASSLTGASQFF. For the CDR3, the DNA is TGTGCCAGCAGCTTGACAGGGGCTTCACAGTTCTTC. The chain carries TRBV7-9 and TRBJ2-1; 8 nucleotides agree with TRBD1. Trimming removed 3 bases from V and 13 bases from J; junction bases left unmatched: 5. From germline, CDR1 is SEHNR and CDR2 FQNEAQ (reference sequence). This CDR3 has 12 amino acids.

This rearrangement joins TRBV6-5 to TRBJ1-3, with D unclear. Per the germline V gene, CDR1 is MNHEY and CDR2 is SVGAGI. V was shortened by 0 bases and J by 4 bases, with 10 bases between the two germline ends. The CDR3 extends over 15 amino acids. The CDR3 coding sequence is TGTGCCAGCAGTTACTCACCAGGTTTAGGAAACACCATATATTTT. Residues: CASSYSPGLGNTIYF.

The gene calls are TRBV5-5 and TRBJ2-3; weak D call: TRBD1 (5 bases). The germline V gene encodes CDR1 SGHKS and CDR2 YYEKEE (reference sequence). Trimming cost V 4 bases and J 1 base, with 10 bases left between them. CDR3 length equals 14 residues. The CDR3 DNA is TGTGCCAGCAGCCTCGGACACCGCACAGATACGCAGTATTTT. This encodes CASSLGHRTDTQYF.

The rearrangement uses TRBV5-1 and TRBJ2-2, with 7 nucleotides matching TRBD1. The V gene's germline CDR1 is SGHRS and CDR2 YFSETQ. The V segment lost 2 bases and the J segment 7 bases; nucleotides outside the gene matches: 8. The CDR3 extends over 15 amino acids. CDR3 residues: CASSLSTGESGELFF. DNA of the CDR3: TGCGCCAGCAGCTTAAGCACAGGGGAGAGCGGGGAGCTGTTTTTT.

The rearrangement uses TRBV5-8 and TRBJ1-2, with 10 positions matching TRBD1. This CDR3 has 13 residues. The trim removed 4 bases at V and 6 bases at J, leaving 3 bases unmatched. Germline V lookup: CDR1 SGHTS, CDR2 YDEGEE. This chain's CDR3 is CASSVDRGNGYTF. DNA for the CDR3: TGTGCCAGCAGCGTGGACAGGGGGAATGGCTACACCTTC.

This chain links TRBV27 with TRBJ1-1, with 7 bases that match TRBD1. Trimming removed 6 bases from V and 3 bases from J; junction bases left unmatched: 13. Germline V gene sequence: CDR1 MNHEY, CDR2 SMNVEV (reference sequence). The CDR3 is made up of 16 amino acids. The CDR3, as DNA: TGTGCCAGCAGACCTTTCGACAGGGTCGGGGACACTGAAGCTTTCTTT. Its translation: CASRPFDRVGDTEAFF.